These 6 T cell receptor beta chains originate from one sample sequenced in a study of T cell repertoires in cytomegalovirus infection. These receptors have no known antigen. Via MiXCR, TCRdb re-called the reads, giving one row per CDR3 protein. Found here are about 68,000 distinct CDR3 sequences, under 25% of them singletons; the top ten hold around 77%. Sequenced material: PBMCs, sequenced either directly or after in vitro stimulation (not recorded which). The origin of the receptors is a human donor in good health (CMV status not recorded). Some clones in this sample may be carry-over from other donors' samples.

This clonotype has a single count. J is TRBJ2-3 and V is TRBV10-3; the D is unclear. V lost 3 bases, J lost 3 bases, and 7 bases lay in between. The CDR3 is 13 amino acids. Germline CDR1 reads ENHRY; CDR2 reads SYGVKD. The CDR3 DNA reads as TGTGCCATCAGTGAAGGCCGGACAGATACGCAGTATTTT. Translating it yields CAISEGRTDTQYF.

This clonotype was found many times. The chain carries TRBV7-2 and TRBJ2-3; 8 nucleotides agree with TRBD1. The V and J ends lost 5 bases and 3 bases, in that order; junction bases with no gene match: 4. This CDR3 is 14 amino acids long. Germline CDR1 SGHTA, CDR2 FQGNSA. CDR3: CASSRQGSTDTQYF. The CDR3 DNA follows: TGTGCCAGCAGCCGACAGGGGTCAACAGATACGCAGTATTTT.

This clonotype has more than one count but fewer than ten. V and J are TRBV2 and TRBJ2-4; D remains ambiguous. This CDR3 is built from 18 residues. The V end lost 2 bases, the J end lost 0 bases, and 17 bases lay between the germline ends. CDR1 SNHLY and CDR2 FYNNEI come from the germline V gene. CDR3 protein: CASSEKSLRSLAKNIQYF. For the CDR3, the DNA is TGTGCCAGCAGTGAAAAATCTTTAAGGAGCCTAGCCAAAAACATTCAGTACTTC.

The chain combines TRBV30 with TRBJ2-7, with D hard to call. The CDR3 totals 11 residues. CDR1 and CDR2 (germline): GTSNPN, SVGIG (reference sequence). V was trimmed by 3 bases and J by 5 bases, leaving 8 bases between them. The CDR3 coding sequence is TGTGCCTGGAGCCCACTGAACGAGCAGTACTTC. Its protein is CAWSPLNEQYF. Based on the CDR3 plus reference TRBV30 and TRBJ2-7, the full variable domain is SQTIHQWPATLVQPVGSPLSLECTVEGTSNPNLYWYRQAAGRGLQLLFYSVGIGQISSEVPQNLSASRPQDRQFILSSKKLLLSDSGFYLCAWSPLNEQYFGPGTRLTVT.

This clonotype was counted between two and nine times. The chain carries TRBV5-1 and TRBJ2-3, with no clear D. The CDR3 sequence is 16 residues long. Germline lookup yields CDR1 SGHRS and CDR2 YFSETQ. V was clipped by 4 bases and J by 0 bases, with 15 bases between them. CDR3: CASSPGVAASTDTQYF. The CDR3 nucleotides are TGCGCCAGCAGCCCAGGCGTGGCGGCTAGCACAGATACGCAGTATTTT.

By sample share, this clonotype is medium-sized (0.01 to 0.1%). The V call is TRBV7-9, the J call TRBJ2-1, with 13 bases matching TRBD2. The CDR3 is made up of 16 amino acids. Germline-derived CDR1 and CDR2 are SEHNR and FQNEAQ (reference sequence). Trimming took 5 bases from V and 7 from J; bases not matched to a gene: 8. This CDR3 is CASSLSGLAGENEQFF. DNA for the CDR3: TGTGCCAGCAGCCTAAGCGGACTAGCGGGAGAGAATGAGCAGTTCTTC.